The subject of this entry is one T cell receptor beta chain. Antigen specificity is unknown. The data belong to a study of cytomegalovirus exposure and HLA in healthy donors. Generated by immunoSEQ multiplex PCR, the TCRdb table keeps only in-frame clones and is missing some. The table records hundreds of thousands of clones, approximately 90% of them present only once. Study outcomes and limitations: In vitro confirmation showed a few CMV-associated chains to be CMV antigen specific. The study listed under 200 cytomegalovirus-associated TCR beta chains. Within the 130 or so validation repertoires, first-cohort TCR clusters tended to co-occur, according to a later analysis.

The study drew the donors from its approximately 120-subject validation cohort, separate from the 666-subject first cohort. This CDR3 is built from 13 residues. Trimming shortened V by 3 bases and J by 2 bases, and 8 bases separated the two germline ends. In germline, CDR1 is SEHNR, CDR2 FQNEAQ (reference sequence). The V call is TRBV7-9, the J call TRBJ2-7; D remains ambiguous. The receptor comes from a man between 18 and 35 years old in good health and CMV-seronegative. Sequenced sample: PBMCs. CDR3 coding DNA: TGTGCCAGCAGCTTGCCCCCTACCTACGAGCAGTACTTC. Protein sequence: CASSLPPTYEQYF.